What follows are 32 T cell receptor beta chains derived from one specimen sequenced in a study of PD-L1 blockade in urothelial cancer. TCRdb keeps only in-frame clones here, not all; method: immunoSEQ multiplex PCR. The data hold tens of thousands of clones, with 90% observed a single time. The source material was PBMCs, sampled around atezolizumab (anti-PD-L1) treatment. Receptors were obtained from a man between 65 and 79 years old with urothelial cancer.

This rearrangement joins TRBV19 to TRBJ2-7; 10 bases are a match to TRBD2. The CDR3 has 16 amino acids. The ends lost 6 bases at V and 2 bases at J; junction bases unmatched: 10. Germline V gives CDR1 LNHDA, CDR2 SQIVND (reference sequence). The CDR3 is CASSAGTSVGPYEQYF. Written as DNA, the CDR3 is TGTGCCAGTAGCGCCGGGACTAGCGTAGGCCCCTACGAGCAGTACTTC.

The J gene is TRBJ2-2, the V gene TRBV19; D may be TRBD2 (5 bases). The CDR3 contains 15 residues. V lost 8 bases and J 1 base, leaving 14 bases between the germline ends. Germline CDR1 reads LNHDA; CDR2 reads SQIVND (reference sequence). The CDR3 bases are TGTGCCAGTTTCACTAGGTGGGAGAACACCGGGGAGCTGTTTTTT. This gives the protein CASFTRWENTGELFF.

The V and J genes are TRBV30 and TRBJ2-7, with 8 nucleotides matching TRBD2. J was trimmed by 5 bases and V by 8 bases; bases with no gene match: 8. Germline-derived CDR1 and CDR2 are GTSNPN and SVGIG (reference sequence). CDR3 length: 12 residues. CDR3 sequence (DNA): TGTGCCGGGACTAGGTTCCTCCACGAGCAGTACTTC. The encoded protein is CAGTRFLHEQYF. The complete variable domain, with remaining parts taken from reference TRBV30 and TRBJ2-7, reads SQTIHQWPATLVQPVGSPLSLECTVEGTSNPNLYWYRQAAGRGLQLLFYSVGIGQISSEVPQNLSASRPQDRQFILSSKKLLLSDSGFYLCAGTRFLHEQYFGPGTRLTVT.

The chain uses TRBV7-6 and TRBJ2-3; D unresolved. This CDR3 spans 14 amino acids. V was pared by 0 bases and J by 4 bases, with 8 bases between. Germline V gene lookup returns CDR1 SGHVS and CDR2 FNYEAQ. CDR3 in amino acids: CASSLALSADTQYF. The CDR3 DNA follows: TGTGCCAGCAGCTTAGCGTTAAGCGCAGATACGCAGTATTTT.

This chain joins TRBV19 and TRBJ2-7; no clear D. V gave up 4 bases and J gave up 2 bases, with 9 bases separating them. In germline, CDR1 is LNHDA, CDR2 SQIVND (reference sequence). The CDR3 has 13 amino acids. The DNA of the CDR3 is TGTGCCAGTAGTAAGGCAGGCCCCTACGAGCAGTACTTC. Its translation is CASSKAGPYEQYF.

The rearrangement links TRBV5-4 to TRBJ2-7; 15 positions agree with TRBD2. The CDR3 has 16 residues. From germline, CDR1 is SGHNT and CDR2 YYREEE (reference sequence). The V and J ends lost 3 bases and 6 bases, in that order; junction bases with no gene match: 7. As DNA, the CDR3 is TGTGCCAGCAGCTGGGGGACTAGCGGGAGGACAGGCGAGCAGTACTTC. This codes for CASSWGTSGRTGEQYF.

The rearrangement links TRBV12-5 to TRBJ2-4; no clear D gene. Between the trimmed V and J ends, which lost 4 bases and 0 bases, there was a span of 25 bases. The length of the CDR3 is 20 residues. Germline V gives CDR1 LGHNT, CDR2 FRNRAP. The CDR3 here is CASGSKTEGTMKLAKNIQYF. The CDR3, as DNA: TGTGCTAGTGGTTCTAAAACAGAAGGTACGATGAAATTAGCCAAAAACATTCAGTACTTC. Together with reference TRBV12-5 and TRBJ2-4, the CDR3 gives the full variable domain: DARVTQTPRHKVTEMGQEVTMRCQPILGHNTVFWYRQTMMQGLELLAYFRNRAPLDDSGMPKDRFSAEMPDATLATLKIQPSEPRDSAVYFCASGSKTEGTMKLAKNIQYFGAGTRLSVL.

This clone has a handful of counts. CDR3 bases: TGTGCCAGTAGTATACAGGGGCGCAGCTACGAGCAGTACTTC. Translating it yields CASSIQGRSYEQYF. The chain couples TRBV19 to TRBJ2-7, with D tentatively TRBD1 (6 bases). Per the germline V gene, CDR1 is LNHDA and CDR2 is SQIVND (reference sequence). The CDR3 covers 14 residues. Trimming removed 2 bases from V and 3 bases from J, with 11 bases in between.

The genes are TRBV6-5 and TRBJ1-4, with 9 bases fitting TRBD1. From germline, CDR1 is MNHEY and CDR2 SVGAGI. The ends lost 5 bases at V and 1 base at J; junction bases unmatched: 2. The CDR3 consists of 15 residues. The CDR3 is CASSPGQGTNEKLFF. The CDR3 nucleotides are TGTGCCAGCAGTCCGGGACAGGGAACTAATGAAAAACTGTTTTTT.

The genes are TRBV18 and TRBJ1-2; no firm D call. Germline lookup yields CDR1 KGHSH and CDR2 LQKENI. The CDR3 contains 17 residues. Trimming removed 2 bases at V and 5 bases at J, with 21 bases between. CDR3 loop: CASSPSLSRLTGYGYTF. CDR3 coding DNA: TGTGCCAGCTCACCATCCCTATCTAGGCTCACTGGGTATGGCTACACCTTC.

The V gene is TRBV2, the J gene TRBJ1-2; 9 nucleotides match TRBD1. The germline gives CDR1 SNHLY, CDR2 FYNNEI. This CDR3 comprises 15 residues. V gave up 5 bases and J gave up 8 bases; unmatched junction bases: 12. This chain's CDR3 is CASSIGQGILKGYTF. CDR3 DNA: TGTGCCAGCAGTATAGGACAGGGGATATTGAAAGGCTACACCTTC.

The chain has TRBV29-1 and TRBJ2-5; 7 bases map to TRBD1. CDR1 and CDR2 from the germline V gene are SQVTM and ANQGSEA. CDR3 length equals 14 residues. V gave up 5 bases and J gave up 1 base; unmatched junction bases: 7. The CDR3 loop is CSVQGQNSQETQYF. As DNA, the CDR3 is TGCAGCGTTCAGGGACAGAACTCCCAAGAGACCCAGTACTTC.

The V gene is TRBV6-1, the J gene TRBJ1-2; TRBD1 is a possible D gene (5 bases). Germline lookup yields CDR1 MNHNS and CDR2 SASEGT. Trimming shortened V by 1 base and J by 4 bases, and 16 bases separated the two germline ends. This CDR3 comprises 16 residues. CDR3 sequence reads: CASSEGGRTNFYGYTF. The CDR3 nucleotides read TGTGCCAGCAGTGAAGGGGGCCGGACTAATTTCTATGGCTACACCTTC.

This clone was found a few times. CDR3 sequence: CATSPRDREKDEQYF. The CDR3 region has the DNA TGTGCCACCAGCCCCCGGGACAGGGAGAAGGACGAGCAGTACTTC. The chain links TRBV15 to TRBJ2-7, with 9 bases identical to TRBD1. V dropped 5 bases and J dropped 5; count of bases not matched to a gene: 10. Germline V CDR1 and CDR2: LNHNV, YYDKDF (reference sequence). The CDR3 runs to 15 residues.

The chain links TRBV20-1 to TRBJ1-1, with D tentatively TRBD1 (5 bases). Deletions cut 6 bases from V and 12 bases from J, with 17 bases between. The germline gives CDR1 DFQATT, CDR2 SNEGSKA (reference sequence). There are 11 residues in the CDR3. CDR3 protein: CSARTSLNSFF. The CDR3 DNA reads as TGCAGTGCCCGGACATCCCTGAACTCTTTCTTT.

In this sample, this clone turned up once. The J gene is TRBJ2-5, the V gene TRBV10-2, with D possibly matching TRBD2 (5 bases). Deletions cut 0 bases from V and 5 bases from J, with 7 bases between. Germline-derived CDR1 and CDR2 are WSHSY and SAAADI. CDR3 size: 13 residues. The CDR3 protein is CASSESGLETQYF. For the CDR3, the DNA is TGCGCCAGCAGTGAGTCCGGACTGGAGACCCAGTACTTC.

This clone was counted once. The CDR3 loop is CAWSVPAGTGEQYF. The CDR3 DNA reads as TGTGCCTGGAGTGTACCCGCAGGAACGGGGGAGCAGTACTTC. The chain links TRBV30 to TRBJ2-7, with a tentative D call TRBD2 (5 bases). Germline CDR1 reads GTSNPN; CDR2 reads SVGIG (reference sequence). The V and J ends lost 0 bases and 7 bases respectively, with 16 bases between them. CDR3 length: 14 amino acids. Drawing the rest from reference TRBV30 and TRBJ2-7, the complete variable domain is SQTIHQWPATLVQPVGSPLSLECTVEGTSNPNLYWYRQAAGRGLQLLFYSVGIGQISSEVPQNLSASRPQDRQFILSSKKLLLSDSGFYLCAWSVPAGTGEQYFGPGTRLTVT.

This chain uses TRBV6-1 with TRBJ2-5; the match to TRBD2 covers 9 bases. Germline V CDR1 and CDR2: MNHNS, SASEGT. The CDR3 spans 14 residues. V lost 6 bases to trimming and J lost 5 bases; unmatched junction nucleotides: 7. As DNA, the CDR3 is TGTGCCAGCAGAAGTGTAGCGGGAGTCGAGACCCAGTACTTC. This translates into CASRSVAGVETQYF.

The chain is built from TRBV11-2 and TRBJ2-1; TRBD1 agrees at 7 bases. The CDR3 sequence is 14 residues long. V shed 5 bases and J 7 bases; nucleotides not matched to a gene: 8. The germline V gene has CDR1 SGHAT and CDR2 FQNNGV. The CDR3 sequence is CASSGGQFFNEQFF. In DNA form, the CDR3 reads TGTGCCAGCAGCGGGGGACAGTTTTTTAATGAGCAGTTCTTC.

The CDR3 sequence is CASSPAVGNQPQHF. The CDR3 coding sequence is TGTGCCAGCAGCCCAGCGGTGGGCAATCAGCCCCAGCATTTT. V and J are TRBV6-6 and TRBJ1-5; D call uncertain. This CDR3 region has 14 residues. Germline CDR1 is MNHNY and CDR2 is SVGAGI (reference sequence). The ends were cut back, 6 bases at V and 2 bases at J, with 11 bases in the middle.

The V and J genes are TRBV5-1 and TRBJ2-3; TRBD2 aligns across 8 bases. Germline V lookup: CDR1 SGHRS, CDR2 YFSETQ. Unmatched junction bases numbered 3, after V lost 0 bases and J lost 3 bases. CDR3 length equals 15 residues. CDR3 residues: CASSLGSGRTDTQYF. CDR3 nucleotides: TGCGCCAGCAGCTTGGGGAGCGGGAGAACAGATACGCAGTATTTT.

V gene TRBV18 combines with J gene TRBJ2-6, with 9 bases identical to TRBD2. Germline loops: CDR1 KGHSH, CDR2 LQKENI. The ends lost 6 bases at V and 0 bases at J; junction bases unmatched: 9. The CDR3 loop spans 18 amino acids. CDR3 protein: CASSPLGGRASGANVLTF. CDR3 sequence (DNA): TGTGCCAGCTCCCCGCTGGGCGGGAGGGCCTCTGGGGCCAACGTCCTGACTTTC.

The V gene is TRBV7-8, the J gene TRBJ2-1, with TRBD1 as a possible D gene (5 bases). The germline CDR1 and CDR2 sequences are SGHVS and FQNEAQ. The CDR3 is made up of 13 amino acids. V gave up 4 bases and J gave up 4 bases, with 8 bases separating them. Here the CDR3 reads CASSSDIYNEQFF. The DNA of the CDR3 is TGTGCCAGCAGCTCGGACATTTACAATGAGCAGTTCTTC.

The chain uses TRBV2 and TRBJ2-3, with a weak D call TRBD2 (7 bases). Deletions cut 6 bases from V and 0 bases from J, with 25 bases between. Germline CDR1 is SNHLY and CDR2 is FYNNEI. The length of the CDR3 is 19 residues. The CDR3 DNA reads as TGTGCCAGCAGCCCATCGGGATGGACGGGGAGGGGGAGCACAGATACGCAGTATTTT. Protein: CASSPSGWTGRGSTDTQYF.

The CDR3 bases are TGCGCCAGCAGCTTGGCCCAGGGTGGGCTCTATGGCTACACCTTC. This codes for CASSLAQGGLYGYTF. The chain recombines TRBV5-1 with TRBJ1-2; possible D gene TRBD1, 5 bases. CDR3 length equals 15 residues. The germline CDR1 and CDR2 sequences are SGHRS and YFSETQ. V was cut by 0 bases and J by 4 bases, with 13 bases left in between.

This rearrangement joins TRBV18 to TRBJ2-7, with 13 bases fitting TRBD2. The CDR3 has 16 residues. J gave up 4 bases and V 0 bases, and 3 bases lay outside the gene matches. Per germline, CDR1 KGHSH and CDR2 LQKENI. In nucleotides, the CDR3 is TGTGCCAGCTCACCACCTACTAGCGGGAGGGGATACGAGCAGTACTTC. Translated: CASSPPTSGRGYEQYF.

The rearrangement joins TRBV28 to TRBJ2-7, with D possibly matching TRBD2 (5 bases). CDR1 and CDR2 (germline): MDHEN, SYDVKM. Trimming removed 1 base at V and 5 bases at J, with 12 bases between. The CDR3 has 14 residues. The CDR3 loop is CASSLLRVPDEQYF. The CDR3 DNA reads as TGTGCCAGCAGTTTATTGCGGGTCCCCGACGAGCAGTACTTC.

This clone was recorded once. The chain carries TRBV9 and TRBJ2-7; 11 nucleotides align to TRBD1. V was clipped by 0 bases and J by 3 bases; unmatched bases: 8. The germline V gene has CDR1 SGDLS and CDR2 YYNGEE. The CDR3 length is 17 residues. CDR3 in DNA: TGTGCCAGCAGCGTAGGAAGCGGGACAGGGGGTGTCTACGAGCAGTACTTC. Its protein product is CASSVGSGTGGVYEQYF.

The CDR3 bases are TGTGCCACCAGCAGAGATCCCACCCCCGAGGGTTGGAATGAGCAGTTCTTC. This gives the protein CATSRDPTPEGWNEQFF. The chain employs TRBV15 and TRBJ2-1; D perhaps matches TRBD2 (5 bases). This CDR3 contains 17 residues. CDR1 and CDR2 from the germline V gene are LNHNV and YYDKDF (reference sequence). V was cut by 0 bases and J by 7 bases, with 19 bases left in between. The full variable domain, rest sourced from reference TRBV15 and TRBJ2-1, is DAMVIQNPRYQVTQFGKPVTLSCSQTLNHNVMYWYQQKSSQAPKLLFHYYDKDFNNEADTPDNFQSRRPNTSFCFLDIRSPGLGDTAMYLCATSRDPTPEGWNEQFFGPGTRLTVL.

The V and J genes are TRBV5-6 and TRBJ2-6, with 11 bases identical to TRBD1. Unmatched junction bases numbered 7, after V lost 5 bases and J lost 3 bases. Germline CDR1 reads SGHDT; CDR2 reads YYEEEE. The CDR3 spans 17 residues. The CDR3 loop reads CASRPDRGRGGANVLTF. CDR3 sequence (DNA): TGTGCCAGCAGGCCGGACAGGGGGCGCGGTGGGGCCAACGTCCTGACTTTC.

The rearrangement links TRBV10-3 to TRBJ1-2; D is perhaps TRBD1 (5 bases). With 7 bases removed from V and 5 bases from J, the gap between germline ends came to 11 bases. Germline lookup yields CDR1 ENHRY and CDR2 SYGVKD. This CDR3 comprises 12 residues. The CDR3 DNA is TGTGCCATCACCCCTGACAGTTATGGCTACACCTTC. Protein: CAITPDSYGYTF.

This clone was recorded a few times. V usage is TRBV2 and J usage is TRBJ1-2; D possibly corresponds to TRBD1 (5 bases). The germline V gene has CDR1 SNHLY and CDR2 FYNNEI. With 4 bases removed from V and 4 bases from J, the gap between germline ends came to 13 bases. The CDR3 has 14 amino acids. The CDR3 protein is CASSVTDGGYGYTF. CDR3 coding DNA: TGTGCCAGCAGTGTCACTGACGGGGGCTATGGCTACACCTTC. The variable domain in full, with the rest retrieved from reference TRBV2 and TRBJ1-2, is EPEVTQTPSHQVTQMGQEVILRCVPISNHLYFYWYRQILGQKVEFLVSFYNNEISEKSEIFDDQFSVERPDGSNFTLKIRSTKLEDSAMYFCASSVTDGGYGYTFGSGTRLTVV.